This TCR beta chain was obtained from a study of early T cells in non-severe SARS-CoV-2 infection. For the study at large: It was bulk RNA from unsorted whole blood that was sequenced, and the chains were unpaired.

A remark on this clonotype: The antigen is unknown.

The CDR3 covers 13 residues. Germline lookup yields CDR1 SGHDN and CDR2 FVKESK. V was trimmed by 2 bases and J by 7 bases, leaving 8 bases between them. Unique molecular identifiers were added to individual cDNA molecules. TCRdb reprocessed the 5' RACE reads with MiXCR, giving one entry per CDR3 protein. The top ten clones hold 3.5% to 4% of a sample with about 67,000 distinct CDR3 sequences, under 14% of them seen once. General observations from the study: Matching against VDJdb likely underestimated virus-specific expansions, favoring anti-spike CD8.

The specimen was whole blood. The chain links TRBV14 to TRBJ2-2; D not resolved. The sequence derives from an adult who was a healthcare worker with PCR-confirmed SARS-CoV-2 infection or an uninfected control (not recorded which). The CDR3 loop is CASSQPPGGELFF. The CDR3 nucleotides are TGTGCCAGCAGCCAACCCCCGGGCGGGGAGCTGTTTTTT.